These 12 T cell receptor beta chains came from one sample sequenced in a study of OX40 agonist ivuxolimab in advanced cancers. Measured with immunoSEQ multiplex PCR; TCRdb has only the in-frame clones, and not every one. The repertoire holds approximately 73,000 clones, roughly nine tenths seen once, with 1.3% in the top ten. The sample was CD4+ or CD8+ T cells sorted from blood, taken in a trial of the OX40 agonist ivuxolimab. These receptors all come from an adult with an advanced solid tumor such as melanoma, head and neck, liver or kidney cancer.

The chain employs TRBV5-1 and TRBJ1-3; possible D gene TRBD1, 6 bases. The CDR3 totals 16 residues. Trimming took 1 base from V and 4 from J, leaving 15 bases between them. Germline V gives CDR1 SGHRS, CDR2 YFSETQ. For the CDR3, the DNA is TGCGCCAGCAGCTTGTCCAGGGGCGCGAAAGGAAACACCATATATTTT. Its protein product is CASSLSRGAKGNTIYF. The complete variable domain, with remaining parts taken from reference TRBV5-1 and TRBJ1-3, reads KAGVTQTPRYLIKTRGQQVTLSCSPISGHRSVSWYQQTPGQGLQFLFEYFSETQRNKGNFPGRFSGRQFSNSRSEMNVSTLELGDSALYLCASSLSRGAKGNTIYFGEGSWLTVV.

This rearrangement joins TRBV9 to TRBJ1-1; D unclear. V lost 1 base and J lost 0, with 7 bases in between. From germline, CDR1 is SGDLS and CDR2 YYNGEE. The CDR3 is made up of 14 amino acids. CDR3 amino acids: CASSVRWVNTEAFF. The CDR3 DNA reads as TGTGCCAGCAGCGTAAGGTGGGTGAACACTGAAGCTTTCTTT.

This clone was seen once. The chain uses TRBV6-1 and TRBJ2-1; 9 bases align to TRBD2. V shed 2 bases, J shed 5 bases, and the junction held 7 bases outside the gene matches. CDR1 is MNHNS and CDR2 is SASEGT in the germline V gene. The CDR3 sequence is 16 residues long. The CDR3 loop is CASSELPSGANNEQFF. CDR3 in DNA: TGTGCCAGCAGTGAACTGCCTAGCGGGGCCAACAATGAGCAGTTCTTC.

V gene TRBV30 combines with J gene TRBJ2-5; D ambiguous. V lost 1 base and J 5 bases, leaving 11 bases between the germline ends. Germline-derived CDR1 and CDR2 are GTSNPN and SVGIG (reference sequence). The CDR3 extends over 13 amino acids. The CDR3 sequence is CAWSEVLGETQYF. CDR3 bases: TGTGCCTGGAGTGAGGTCCTCGGGGAGACCCAGTACTTC. The entire variable domain, with the rest obtained from reference TRBV30 and TRBJ2-5, is as follows: SQTIHQWPATLVQPVGSPLSLECTVEGTSNPNLYWYRQAAGRGLQLLFYSVGIGQISSEVPQNLSASRPQDRQFILSSKKLLLSDSGFYLCAWSEVLGETQYFGPGTRLLVL.

This sequence joins TRBV6-1 and TRBJ1-3; 7 bases map to TRBD1. Germline V lookup: CDR1 MNHNS, CDR2 SASEGT. The CDR3 consists of 15 residues. The J segment lost 3 bases and the V segment lost 6 bases, leaving 8 bases of the junction unmatched. CDR3 DNA: TGTGCCAGCAGAGGAGAGGGGGCGTATGGAAACACCATATATTTT. Encoded protein: CASRGEGAYGNTIYF.

The gene calls are TRBV19 and TRBJ2-2; D unresolved. Germline loops: CDR1 LNHDA, CDR2 SQIVND (reference sequence). The ends were cut back, 5 bases at V and 6 bases at J, with 7 bases in the middle. CDR3 length equals 12 residues. The CDR3 region is CASSPRAGELFF. CDR3 nucleotide sequence: TGTGCCAGTAGTCCCCGGGCCGGGGAGCTGTTTTTT.

CDR3 DNA: TGTGCCAGCAGTGACTTTGAGGCAGGGGGGAATAACTATGGCTACACCTTC. It codes for CASSDFEAGGNNYGYTF. This chain connects TRBV2 to TRBJ1-2, with 7 bases identical to TRBD1. The CDR3 has 17 amino acids. Germline V gene lookup returns CDR1 SNHLY and CDR2 FYNNEI. V was clipped by 3 bases and J by 1 base; unmatched bases: 11.

This sequence joins TRBV18 and TRBJ2-5, with D possibly TRBD2 on 6 matching bases. From germline, CDR1 is KGHSH and CDR2 LQKENI. Between the trimmed V and J ends, which lost 2 bases and 2 bases, there was a span of 15 bases. The CDR3 has 16 amino acids. CDR3 residues: CASSPGSGVRQETQYF. The CDR3 coding sequence is TGTGCCAGCTCACCAGGGTCGGGAGTACGGCAAGAGACCCAGTACTTC.

The gene calls are TRBV12-5 and TRBJ1-5; 7 bases are a match to TRBD1. CDR1 LGHNT and CDR2 FRNRAP come from the germline V gene. The CDR3 loop spans 14 amino acids. The ends lost 1 base at V and 7 bases at J; junction bases unmatched: 4. CDR3: CASGLGQGFQPQHF. In DNA form, the CDR3 reads TGTGCTAGTGGTTTGGGACAGGGTTTCCAGCCCCAGCATTTT.

The V gene is TRBV5-6, the J gene TRBJ1-3; D unclear. Trimming left V 1 base short and J 0 bases short, with 5 bases between. This CDR3 has 14 amino acids. Germline V gene sequence: CDR1 SGHDT, CDR2 YYEEEE. CDR3 bases: TGTGCCAGCAGCTTGAGTGGCTCTGGAAACACCATATATTTT. Amino acids: CASSLSGSGNTIYF.

This clone was seen more than once but under ten times. The V gene is TRBV19, the J gene TRBJ1-2; TRBD1 is a possible D gene (5 bases). Trimming pared 5 bases from V and 10 bases from J, leaving 17 bases between. Germline-derived CDR1 and CDR2 are LNHDA and SQIVND (reference sequence). The CDR3 loop spans 13 amino acids. The CDR3 reads CASSSQSGLSYTF. As DNA, the CDR3 is TGTGCCAGTAGTTCACAATCGGGACTCTCCTACACCTTC.

The chain employs TRBV5-1 and TRBJ1-2; D remains unclear. V dropped 0 bases and J dropped 4 bases, with 4 bases sitting between them. The germline gives CDR1 SGHRS, CDR2 YFSETQ. CDR3 length equals 12 residues. The CDR3 region is CASSLDSYGYTF. The CDR3 nucleotides read TGCGCCAGCAGCTTGGACAGCTATGGCTACACCTTC.